One sample yielded the 23 T cell receptor beta chains listed below, sequenced in a study of blood T cell repertoires in COVID-19. Clones were sequenced by immunoSEQ multiplex PCR, and TCRdb holds only the in-frame ones, with some missing. The sample records about 50,000 clones, more than 75% being singletons. Sequences were obtained from peripheral blood. Every receptor here comes from a woman in her sixties with acute or convalescent COVID-19.

This clone was seen a single time. The CDR3 region is CASSFPQETQYF. In DNA form, the CDR3 reads TGTGCCAGCAGCTTCCCTCAAGAGACCCAGTACTTC. The chain has TRBV5-4 and TRBJ2-5; D is uncertain. Germline V gene lookup returns CDR1 SGHNT and CDR2 YYREEE (reference sequence). The CDR3 extends over 12 amino acids. Trimming took off 2 bases at V and 2 bases at J, with 4 bases between the two ends.

The rearrangement links TRBV11-2 to TRBJ1-1, with D possibly TRBD1 on 5 matching bases. The CDR3 has 13 residues. The V end lost 5 bases, the J end lost 10 bases, and 17 bases lay between the germline ends. The germline CDR1 and CDR2 sequences are SGHAT and FQNNGV. The CDR3 nucleotides are TGTGCCAGCAGCGAAGACAGACACACATCAGCTTTCTTT. Its translation is CASSEDRHTSAFF. The full variable domain, its missing parts supplied by reference TRBV11-2 and TRBJ1-1, is EAGVAQSPRYKIIEKRQSVAFWCNPISGHATLYWYQQILGQGPKLLIQFQNNGVVDDSQLPKDRFSAERLKGVDSTLKIQPAKLEDSAVYLCASSEDRHTSAFFGQGTRLTVV.

This sequence joins TRBV6-6 and TRBJ1-5; D uncertain. This CDR3 is 12 amino acids long. V was pared by 5 bases and J by 1 base, with 3 bases between. Germline CDR1 reads MNHNY; CDR2 reads SVGAGI (reference sequence). The CDR3 region has the DNA TGTGCCAGCAGTGCGAGCAATCAGCCCCAGCATTTT. This gives the protein CASSASNQPQHF.

J is TRBJ1-5 and V is TRBV7-2, with D hard to call. Trimming pared 2 bases from V and 7 bases from J, leaving 9 bases between. The CDR3 runs 13 residues. Germline lookup yields CDR1 SGHTA and CDR2 FQGNSA. As DNA, the CDR3 is TGTGCCAGCAGCTTAACGCGGAACCAGCCCCAGCATTTT. This codes for CASSLTRNQPQHF.

J is TRBJ1-5 and V is TRBV27; D unclear. The germline V gene encodes CDR1 MNHEY and CDR2 SMNVEV (reference sequence). This CDR3 spans 15 amino acids. The V end was cut by 6 bases, the J end by 2 bases, with 14 bases between. Here the CDR3 reads CASSSGEGGNQPQHF. CDR3 DNA sequence: TGTGCCAGCAGCTCTGGAGAGGGAGGCAATCAGCCCCAGCATTTT.

The chain has TRBV7-3 and TRBJ1-1; D perhaps matches TRBD1 (5 bases). The length of the CDR3 is 15 residues. Germline V gene sequence: CDR1 SGHTA, CDR2 FQGTGA. V lost 8 bases and J lost 0, with 16 bases in between. The CDR3 sequence is CASSANGGMNTEAFF. CDR3 DNA: TGTGCCAGCTCTGCTAACGGGGGGATGAACACTGAAGCTTTCTTT.

V gene TRBV19 combines with J gene TRBJ1-5; tentative D call: TRBD1 (6 bases). Germline V lookup: CDR1 LNHDA, CDR2 SQIVND (reference sequence). V was pared by 2 bases and J by 3 bases, with 11 bases between. The CDR3 runs to 15 residues. The DNA of the CDR3 is TGTGCCAGTAGTATATTGGCAGGGGCCAATCAGCCCCAGCATTTT. The encoded protein is CASSILAGANQPQHF.

The J gene is TRBJ1-1, the V gene TRBV5-5; 10 nucleotides match TRBD1. After removal of 4 bases from V and 4 bases from J, the junction contained 7 bases not matched to a gene. CDR1 and CDR2 from the germline V gene are SGHKS and YYEKEE (reference sequence). The CDR3 runs to 15 residues. The CDR3 coding sequence is TGTGCCAGCAGCCGACAGGGGGCGACGATCACTGAAGCTTTCTTT. It translates to CASSRQGATITEAFF. Full variable domain (remainder filled in from reference TRBV5-5 and TRBJ1-1): DAGVTQSPTHLIKTRGQQVTLRCSPISGHKSVSWYQQVLGQGPQFIFQYYEKEERGRGNFPDRFSARQFPNYSSELNVNALLLGDSALYLCASSRQGATITEAFFGQGTRLTVV.

The rearrangement uses TRBV18 and TRBJ1-2; perhaps TRBD1 as D (5 bases). The CDR3 covers 15 residues. Looked up from germline, CDR1 is KGHSH and CDR2 is LQKENI. Trimming left V 2 bases short and J 3 bases short, with 13 bases between. The CDR3 loop reads CASSPKARDDYGYTF. DNA of the CDR3: TGTGCCAGCTCACCAAAGGCCAGGGATGACTATGGCTACACCTTC.

V gene TRBV6-5 combines with J gene TRBJ1-5; D not certain. Germline lookup yields CDR1 MNHEY and CDR2 SVGAGI. The ends were cut back, 2 bases at V and 0 bases at J, with 8 bases in the middle. This CDR3 has 15 residues. DNA of the CDR3: TGTGCCAGCAGTTACACCAGGTATAGCAATCAGCCCCAGCATTTT. It encodes CASSYTRYSNQPQHF.

The chain carries TRBV5-8 and TRBJ1-2; D may be TRBD1 (6 bases). The germline V and J ends were trimmed by 4 bases and 4 bases, with 11 bases remaining between them. Germline loops: CDR1 SGHTS, CDR2 YDEGEE. CDR3 length equals 13 residues. The CDR3 nucleotides are TGTGCCAGCAGCCGAAGGGGGGGCTATGGCTACACCTTC. Translation: CASSRRGGYGYTF.

The chain is built from TRBV6-5 and TRBJ2-7; 9 positions agree with TRBD1. This CDR3 is built from 14 residues. J lost 2 bases, V lost 6 bases, and 5 bases had no gene match. Germline V gene sequence: CDR1 MNHEY, CDR2 SVGAGI. In nucleotides, the CDR3 is TGTGCCAGCAGACAACGACAGGGGGCCTACGAGCAGTACTTC. This encodes CASRQRQGAYEQYF.

The chain has TRBV28 and TRBJ1-2; 7 bases align to TRBD1. Germline CDR1 is MDHEN and CDR2 is SYDVKM. V was pared by 5 bases and J by 0 bases, with 6 bases of the junction left unmatched. The CDR3 totals 15 residues. For the CDR3, the DNA is TGTGCCAGCAGTCCGCAGGGGGAAGCTAACTATGGCTACACCTTC. Residues: CASSPQGEANYGYTF.

This clone was seen only once. The CDR3 spells CATSINSNQPQHF. The CDR3, as DNA: TGTGCCACCAGCATTAATAGTAATCAGCCCCAGCATTTT. The V gene is TRBV15, the J gene TRBJ1-5; D remains ambiguous. Trimming left V 4 bases short and J 4 bases short, with 8 bases between. The CDR3 spans 13 residues. The germline V gene has CDR1 LNHNV and CDR2 YYDKDF (reference sequence). Complete variable domain (other parts from reference TRBV15 and TRBJ1-5): DAMVIQNPRYQVTQFGKPVTLSCSQTLNHNVMYWYQQKSSQAPKLLFHYYDKDFNNEADTPDNFQSRRPNTSFCFLDIRSPGLGDTAMYLCATSINSNQPQHFGDGTRLSIL.

This clone was observed once. The chain links TRBV7-3 to TRBJ2-2; 8 nucleotides align to TRBD1. The CDR3 has 16 residues. The germline gives CDR1 SGHTA, CDR2 FQGTGA. After removal of 1 base from V and 6 bases from J, the junction contained 7 bases not matched to a gene. CDR3 protein: CASSLSRRGRSGELFF. The CDR3 nucleotides read TGTGCCAGCAGCTTAAGTCGCAGGGGGCGGTCCGGGGAGCTGTTTTTT. The full variable domain, rest sourced from reference TRBV7-3 and TRBJ2-2, is GAGVSQTPSNKVTEKGKYVELRCDPISGHTALYWYRQSLGQGPEFLIYFQGTGAADDSGLPNDRFFAVRPEGSVSTLKIQRTERGDSAVYLCASSLSRRGRSGELFFGEGSRLTVL.

This chain connects TRBV9 to TRBJ2-7, with 7 bases lining up with TRBD1. Germline V CDR1 and CDR2: SGDLS, YYNGEE. V lost 0 bases, J lost 2 bases, and 2 bases stayed unmatched. The CDR3 runs to 14 residues. In DNA, the CDR3 is TGTGCCAGCAGCGTAGCTCAGGGGGCCTACGAGCAGTACTTC. It is translated as CASSVAQGAYEQYF.

The chain carries TRBV7-8 and TRBJ1-3; TRBD1 is a possible D gene (5 bases). V lost 3 bases, J lost 1 base, and 22 bases lay in between. This CDR3 spans 19 amino acids. Germline V gene sequence: CDR1 SGHVS, CDR2 FQNEAQ. The CDR3 sequence is CASSLPVTASLISGNTIYF. DNA of the CDR3: TGTGCCAGCAGCTTGCCGGTGACAGCATCACTAATATCTGGAAACACCATATATTTT. Full variable domain (missing parts from reference TRBV7-8 and TRBJ1-3): GAGVSQSPRYKVAKRGQDVALRCDPISGHVSLFWYQQALGQGPEFLTYFQNEAQLDKSGLPSDRFFAERPEGSVSTLKIQRTQQEDSAVYLCASSLPVTASLISGNTIYFGEGSWLTVV.

The chain uses TRBV12-5 and TRBJ1-1; TRBD1 is a possible D gene (6 bases). From germline, CDR1 is LGHNT and CDR2 FRNRAP. The CDR3 runs 14 residues. The V and J ends lost 2 bases and 1 base respectively, with 8 bases between them. Here the CDR3 DNA reads TGTGCTAGTGGTTTGAGGACAGCGAACACTGAAGCTTTCTTT. Encoded protein: CASGLRTANTEAFF.

The rearrangement links TRBV11-2 to TRBJ2-7, with D perhaps TRBD1 (5 bases). CDR1 is SGHAT, CDR2 FQNNGV, per germline. V was cut by 6 bases and J by 3 bases, with 9 bases left in between. The length of the CDR3 is 12 residues. CDR3 DNA sequence: TGTGCCAGCAGTCCGCAGGGCTACGAGCAGTACTTC. Translating it yields CASSPQGYEQYF.

This clone appeared a few times. The J gene is TRBJ2-1, the V gene TRBV20-1; a possible D gene is TRBD2 (6 bases). Trimming took 3 bases from V and 0 from J, leaving 9 bases between them. This CDR3 is 14 amino acids long. Germline V gene sequence: CDR1 DFQATT, CDR2 SNEGSKA (reference sequence). CDR3 bases: TGCAGTGCTAGTTTCGGGAGCTCCTACAATGAGCAGTTCTTC. Encoded protein: CSASFGSSYNEQFF.

The V and J genes are TRBV24-1 and TRBJ2-3, with 7 bases fitting TRBD1. The length of the CDR3 is 16 residues. Germline V CDR1 and CDR2: KGHDR, SFDVKD. V shed 4 bases, J shed 4 bases, and the junction held 10 bases outside the gene matches. Here the CDR3 reads CATSDYSTGPADTQYF. Written as DNA, the CDR3 is TGTGCCACCAGTGACTATTCGACAGGGCCCGCAGATACGCAGTATTTT.

This clone was recorded a few times. The rearrangement uses TRBV10-1 and TRBJ2-5; D is ambiguous. CDR1 is WNHNN, CDR2 SYGVQD, per germline (reference sequence). V lost 4 bases, J lost 0 bases, and 6 bases lay in between. The CDR3 has 13 residues. The CDR3 here is CASSGQYQETQYF. As DNA, the CDR3 is TGCGCCAGCAGTGGACAATACCAAGAGACCCAGTACTTC.

The chain couples TRBV7-9 to TRBJ1-1; D may be TRBD1 (5 bases). This CDR3 has 15 amino acids. V lost 6 bases to trimming and J lost 1 base, with 15 bases between them. Looked up from germline, CDR1 is SEHNR and CDR2 is FQNEAQ (reference sequence). CDR3 region: CASSPKDRQNTEAFF. The CDR3 region has the DNA TGTGCCAGCAGTCCCAAAGACAGACAGAACACTGAAGCTTTCTTT.